The 27 T cell receptor beta chains in this list originate from one sample, sequenced in a study of control samples from healthy donors and cancer patients. TCRdb's table, derived via immunoSEQ multiplex PCR, lists solely in-frame clones and lacks some. The repertoire has 95,000 to 100,000 clones, more than 85% of them found once; the top ten carry 7.8%. The sample consisted of blood. These TCRs come from a man aged 25-40 years in good health.

This clone was observed once. The chain is built from TRBV6-5 and TRBJ1-6; the D is unclear. CDR3 length: 12 amino acids. Germline CDR1 reads MNHEY; CDR2 reads SVGAGI. The germline V and J ends were trimmed by 0 bases and 9 bases, with 3 bases remaining between them. The CDR3 loop is CASSYSSSPLHF. In DNA, the CDR3 is TGTGCCAGCAGTTACTCCAGTTCACCCCTCCACTTT.

This chain joins TRBV4-3 and TRBJ2-1; D is unclear. The ends were cut back, 4 bases at V and 0 bases at J, with 10 bases in the middle. The CDR3 has 15 amino acids. Germline values: CDR1 LGHNA, CDR2 YSLEER. The chain's CDR3 is CASSPRSSSYNEQFF. Here the CDR3 DNA reads TGCGCCAGCAGCCCTCGTTCGAGCTCCTACAATGAGCAGTTCTTC.

The gene calls are TRBV19 and TRBJ2-1; 11 bases are a match to TRBD2. J gave up 8 bases and V 7 bases, and 7 bases lay outside the gene matches. The CDR3 has 14 residues. Germline V lookup: CDR1 LNHDA, CDR2 SQIVND (reference sequence). This chain's CDR3 is CASKETSGIYEQFF. As DNA, the CDR3 is TGTGCCAGTAAGGAGACTAGCGGGATCTATGAGCAGTTCTTC.

This clone appeared once. The chain recombines TRBV27 with TRBJ2-7; 8 bases match TRBD1. This CDR3 is 15 amino acids long. Germline V gene lookup returns CDR1 MNHEY and CDR2 SMNVEV (reference sequence). V lost 8 bases, J lost 2 bases, and 11 bases stayed unmatched. The CDR3, as DNA: TGTGCCAGCGGATCATCGGACAGGGCACCCTACGAGCAGTACTTC. This codes for CASGSSDRAPYEQYF.

Note on this clone: Other DNA sequences in the same sample also yield this CDR3. This chain uses TRBV20-1 with TRBJ2-5, with a possible D match to TRBD2 (6 bases). Trimming stripped 3 bases from V and 5 bases from J, with 16 bases between. CDR1 is DFQATT and CDR2 is SNEGSKA in the germline V gene (reference sequence). The CDR3 is 14 amino acids. The CDR3 nucleotides are TGCAGTGCTAGTGTGCGGGGTCGGGGGGAGACCCAGTACTTC. Protein product: CSASVRGRGETQYF.

This chain uses TRBV5-1 with TRBJ2-1; the match to TRBD1 covers 9 bases. Germline V gene sequence: CDR1 SGHRS, CDR2 YFSETQ. V was pared by 7 bases and J by 4 bases, with 21 bases of the junction left unmatched. The CDR3 totals 19 residues. The CDR3 DNA is TGCGCCAGCCACCCGGGACAGGGCCATTATCCTAACCAATACAATGAGCAGTTCTTC. Translating it yields CASHPGQGHYPNQYNEQFF.

The chain combines TRBV19 with TRBJ2-6, with D perhaps matching TRBD1 (6 bases). V shed 3 bases and J shed 0 bases, with 12 bases lying between them. The CDR3 consists of 17 residues. Germline CDR1 LNHDA, CDR2 SQIVND (reference sequence). Written as DNA, the CDR3 is TGTGCCAGTAGTATGGGTCAGGGGTACTCTGGGGCCAACGTCCTGACTTTC. Translating gives CASSMGQGYSGANVLTF.

The sample holds many counts of this clone. The gene calls are TRBV5-1 and TRBJ1-3; tentative D call: TRBD1 (5 bases). Trimming removed 3 bases at V and 9 bases at J, with 16 bases between. The CDR3 extends over 14 amino acids. CDR1 and CDR2 from the germline V gene are SGHRS and YFSETQ. CDR3 DNA sequence: TGCGCCAGCAGCTGGGAGGGGATGGGACGCACCATATATTTT. Protein sequence: CASSWEGMGRTIYF.

V gene TRBV3-1 (or the pseudogene TRBV3-2) combines with J gene TRBJ1-1, with D unresolved. Germline CDR1 reads LGHDT; CDR2 reads YNNKEL (reference sequence). V dropped 1 base and J dropped 1 base, with 7 bases sitting between them. This CDR3 has 14 residues. CDR3 amino acids: CASSQVPGNTEAFF. The CDR3 DNA follows: TGTGCCAGCAGCCAAGTCCCGGGGAACACTGAAGCTTTCTTT.

The rearrangement links TRBV5-1 to TRBJ1-2; maybe TRBD1 (5 bases). This CDR3 spans 12 amino acids. Trimming shortened V by 3 bases and J by 7 bases, and 10 bases separated the two germline ends. CDR1 is SGHRS and CDR2 is YFSETQ in the germline V gene. The chain's CDR3 is CASSSAGGGYTF. The DNA for the CDR3 is TGCGCCAGCAGCTCCGCTGGGGGTGGCTACACCTTC.

The V call is TRBV29-1, the J call TRBJ2-3; 9 nucleotides align to TRBD2. With 3 bases clipped from V and 1 base from J, the junction kept 5 bases outside the gene matches. The germline V gene has CDR1 SQVTM and CDR2 ANQGSEA. The CDR3 runs to 15 residues. The CDR3 is CSVDPLAGGTDTQYF. The CDR3 DNA reads TGCAGCGTTGACCCACTAGCGGGTGGCACAGATACGCAGTATTTT.

This chain uses TRBV19 with TRBJ2-5, with D perhaps matching TRBD2 (5 bases). The germline V gene encodes CDR1 LNHDA and CDR2 SQIVND (reference sequence). The CDR3 is 12 residues long. V was trimmed by 8 bases and J by 4 bases, leaving 11 bases between them. Here the CDR3 reads CASRLAGETQYF. CDR3 sequence (DNA): TGTGCCAGTCGGTTGGCGGGAGAGACCCAGTACTTC.

This clone was picked up one time. J is TRBJ1-4 and V is TRBV7-9, with D maybe TRBD1 (5 bases). The V end was cut by 3 bases, the J end by 3 bases, with 8 bases between. The germline V gene has CDR1 SEHNR and CDR2 FQNEAQ (reference sequence). The CDR3 is made up of 14 amino acids. CDR3 in amino acids: CASSFRDPNEKLFF. CDR3 bases: TGTGCCAGCAGCTTTCGGGACCCTAATGAAAAACTGTTTTTT. The whole variable domain, filled in from reference TRBV7-9 and TRBJ1-4, reads DTGVSQNPRHKITKRGQNVTFRCDPISEHNRLYWYRQTLGQGPEFLTYFQNEAQLEKSRLLSDRFSAERPKGSFSTLEIQRTEQGDSAMYLCASSFRDPNEKLFFGSGTQLSVL.

The chain couples TRBV7-6 to TRBJ2-6; D possibly matches TRBD1 or TRBD2 (5 bases each). The germline CDR1 and CDR2 sequences are SGHVS and FNYEAQ. Trimming pared 5 bases from V and 0 bases from J, leaving 17 bases between. CDR3 size: 18 residues. CDR3 sequence: CASSPGPLQFSGANVLTF. CDR3 DNA: TGTGCCAGCAGCCCGGGACCCCTGCAGTTCTCTGGGGCCAACGTCCTGACTTTC.

The genes are TRBV12-3 or TRBV12-4 and TRBJ1-2; TRBD1 is a possible D gene (5 bases). The ends were cut back, 1 base at V and 8 bases at J, with 11 bases in the middle. CDR3 length: 13 amino acids. CDR3 coding DNA: TGTGCCAGCAGTTTAGTGGGGGACGAGGGCTACACCTTC. It yields the protein CASSLVGDEGYTF.

This rearrangement joins TRBV15 to TRBJ1-4; tentatively, D is TRBD1 (6 bases). This CDR3 contains 16 residues. Between the trimmed V and J ends, which lost 1 base and 7 bases, there was a span of 16 bases. Germline loops: CDR1 LNHNV, CDR2 YYDKDF (reference sequence). CDR3: CATSRGTGTRVEKLFF. In DNA, the CDR3 is TGTGCCACCAGCAGAGGCACCGGGACAAGGGTTGAAAAACTGTTTTTT.

The CDR3 spells CASSYPPGQGTVSGYTF. The CDR3 DNA sequence: TGTGCCAGCAGTTACCCACCGGGACAGGGAACGGTATCGGGCTACACCTTC. The chain combines TRBV6-2 or TRBV6-3 with TRBJ1-2; 9 bases fit TRBD1. CDR3 length equals 17 residues. V was clipped by 2 bases and J by 8 bases; unmatched bases: 15. Germline CDR1 MNHEY, CDR2 SVGEGT.

This clone has just one count. The V call is TRBV10-3, the J call TRBJ2-2; D is undetermined. CDR3 length: 15 residues. The V gene's germline CDR1 is ENHRY and CDR2 SYGVKD. V dropped 3 bases and J dropped 2 bases, with 10 bases sitting between them. CDR3 amino acids: CAISDLISNTGELFF. The CDR3 DNA follows: TGTGCCATCAGTGATTTAATCTCTAACACCGGGGAGCTGTTTTTT.

The chain recombines TRBV3-1 (or the pseudogene TRBV3-2) with TRBJ2-2, with a weak D call TRBD2 (6 bases). The V and J ends lost 1 base and 6 bases respectively, with 12 bases between them. CDR3 length equals 15 residues. CDR1 and CDR2 (germline): LGHDT, YNNKEL (reference sequence). The CDR3 is CASSQGRRGAGELFF. DNA for the CDR3: TGTGCCAGCAGCCAAGGACGGCGGGGTGCCGGGGAGCTGTTTTTT.

The rearrangement uses TRBV4-3 and TRBJ2-6; D not certain. The CDR3 sequence is 16 residues long. Germline loops: CDR1 LGHNA, CDR2 YSLEER. V lost 0 bases and J lost 0, with 6 bases in between. CDR3 bases: TGCGCCAGCAGCCAAGATTGGTACTCTGGGGCCAACGTCCTGACTTTC. Its translation: CASSQDWYSGANVLTF.

The chain recombines TRBV2 with TRBJ1-4; D is unresolved. Deletions cut 6 bases from V and 2 bases from J, with 10 bases between. Looked up from germline, CDR1 is SNHLY and CDR2 is FYNNEI. CDR3 size: 14 residues. CDR3 nucleotide sequence: TGTGCCAGCAGAAAGACGGGTACTAATGAAAAACTGTTTTTT. Its translation: CASRKTGTNEKLFF.

This clone was seen only once. The genes are TRBV3-1 (or the pseudogene TRBV3-2) and TRBJ2-7; D uncertain. Trimming took 1 base from V and 4 from J, leaving 5 bases between them. The CDR3 is 12 amino acids. Germline V lookup: CDR1 LGHDT, CDR2 YNNKEL (reference sequence). The CDR3 region is CASSQVQYEQYF. CDR3 bases: TGTGCCAGCAGCCAAGTTCAGTACGAGCAGTACTTC.

The V gene is TRBV11-3, the J gene TRBJ2-2; 14 bases fit TRBD2. Germline V gene data show CDR1 as SGHNT and CDR2 as YENEEA. The CDR3 totals 17 residues. J lost 6 bases, V lost 5 bases, and 8 bases had no gene match. In DNA form, the CDR3 reads TGTGCCAGCAGCGCCCGACTAGCGGGGGGGCCTGCCGGGGAGCTGTTTTTT. Encoded protein: CASSARLAGGPAGELFF.

The chain joins TRBV19 to TRBJ2-1; D call uncertain. The CDR3 length is 15 residues. Per germline, CDR1 LNHDA and CDR2 SQIVND (reference sequence). Trimming removed 4 bases from V and 2 bases from J, with 12 bases in between. DNA for the CDR3: TGTGCCAGTAGTAAGGCAGCAAACCCCTACAATGAGCAGTTCTTC. This sequence encodes CASSKAANPYNEQFF.

The table lists this clone with many counts. This chain links TRBV3-1 (or the pseudogene TRBV3-2) with TRBJ1-1; no firm D call. The V end was cut by 2 bases, the J end by 4 bases, with 8 bases between. The CDR3 contains 13 residues. Looked up from germline, CDR1 is LGHDT and CDR2 is YNNKEL (reference sequence). The CDR3, as DNA: TGTGCCAGCAGCCAAACAGCACGCACTGAAGCTTTCTTT. This encodes CASSQTARTEAFF.

Only a few counts were recorded for this clone. V is TRBV19 and J is TRBJ1-5; no clear D. V was trimmed by 5 bases and J by 2 bases, leaving 7 bases between them. From germline, CDR1 is LNHDA and CDR2 SQIVND (reference sequence). The CDR3 is 13 residues long. CDR3 DNA: TGTGCCAGTAGTTTTCAGGGCAATCAGCCCCAGCATTTT. Protein: CASSFQGNQPQHF.

The chain carries TRBV30 and TRBJ2-7; 10 bases match TRBD1. Losses at the gene ends were 5 bases for V and 3 bases for J; bases not matched to a gene: 1. The CDR3 has 12 residues. CDR1 is GTSNPN, CDR2 SVGIG, per germline (reference sequence). The CDR3 protein is CAWGQGDYEQYF. As DNA, the CDR3 is TGTGCCTGGGGACAGGGGGACTACGAGCAGTACTTC.